This T cell receptor beta chain was captured by sequencing in a study of shared clonotypes between healthy human individuals. The naive CD8 fraction comprised CD45RO-negative cells positively selected for CCR7 and excluded terminally differentiated effector memory CD45RA+ cells. The length of the CDR3 is 13 residues. Germline lookup yields CDR1 MNHEY and CDR2 SMNVEV (reference sequence). Trimming stripped 5 bases from V and 4 bases from J, with 11 bases between. Only in-frame clones appear in the TCRdb table, and some are missing; sequencing was by immunoSEQ multiplex PCR. The table includes hundreds of thousands of clones, approximately 96% detected once.

Sequencing was carried out using naive CD8+ T cells sorted from blood. V and J are TRBV27 and TRBJ1-1; D not certain. The receptor was isolated from a woman aged 30 to 39 in good health. This CDR3 reads CASSLGLGTEAFF. The CDR3 nucleotides are TGTGCCAGCAGTCTGGGCTTGGGCACTGAAGCTTTCTTT.